In its sample, the clone carrying this T cell receptor beta chain was seen a few times. The data derive from a study of early T cells in non-severe SARS-CoV-2 infection. TCRdb processed the 5' RACE reads anew with MiXCR; each CDR3 protein has one entry. The sample holds about 94,000 distinct CDR3 sequences, about 12% seen once. Germline V CDR1 and CDR2: LGHNT, FRNRAP. This CDR3 comprises 16 residues. Trimming pared 1 base from V and 3 bases from J, leaving 14 bases between. Sequenced: whole blood. This sequence joins TRBV12-5 and TRBJ2-3; maybe TRBD1 (7 bases). This receptor was taken from an adult who was a healthcare worker with PCR-confirmed SARS-CoV-2 infection or an uninfected control (not recorded which). CDR3 region: CASGLGRGLSTDTQYF. CDR3 bases: TGTGCTAGTGGTTTGGGGAGGGGGCTCTCGACAGATACGCAGTATTTT.